The rows below give T cell receptor beta chains drawn from one sample of a study of cytomegalovirus exposure and HLA in healthy donors. The method was immunoSEQ multiplex PCR; TCRdb's version includes in-frame clones alone and lacks a portion of them. The table records 200,000 or so clones, approximately 80% of them present only once. The source material was PBMCs. These receptors all come from a woman in her 30s in good health and CMV-seropositive. Each CDR3 is given with its conserved first and last residue. A D gene is named only where the DNA matches it firmly.

j_gene | v_gene | d_gene | CDR3aa | CDR3nt
TRBJ2-3 | TRBV28 | NA | CASSSAREDADTQYF | TGTGCCAGCAGTTCTGCTAGGGAGGACGCAGATACGCAGTATTTT
TRBJ2-2 | TRBV7-6 | NA | CASSLDRAGELFF | TGTGCCAGCAGCTTAGACAGGGCCGGGGAGCTGTTTTTT
TRBJ2-7 | TRBV7-2 | NA | CASSLVALSSYEQYF | TGTGCCAGCAGCTTAGTAGCGTTGAGCTCCTACGAGCAGTACTTC
TRBJ2-1 | TRBV6-1 | NA | CASSDYVGRDNEQFF | TGTGCTAGCAGTGATTACGTTGGCCGTGATAATGAGCAGTTCTTC
TRBJ2-6 | TRBV30 | TRBD1 | CAWTKGQSANVLTF | TGTGCCTGGACGAAGGGACAGTCAGCCAACGTCCTGACTTTC
TRBJ2-7 | TRBV9 | TRBD2 | CASSARLAGSEQYF | TGTGCCAGCAGCGCCCGACTAGCGGGCTCCGAGCAGTACTTC
TRBJ2-1 | TRBV2 | TRBD2 | CASKGTGLPHAEQFF | TGTGCCAGCAAGGGTACGGGACTACCTCACGCTGAGCAGTTCTTC
TRBJ2-7 | TRBV2 | TRBD2 | CASSSSYRTSSGSYEQYF | TGTGCCAGCAGTTCTAGCTACCGGACTAGCTCAGGTTCCTACGAGCAGTACTTC
TRBJ2-1 | TRBV27 | TRBD2 | CASNRVAGRPDSPSNEQFF | TGTGCCAGCAACCGTGTAGCGGGAAGGCCAGACTCGCCCTCCAATGAGCAGTTCTTC
TRBJ2-7 | TRBV5-1 | TRBD1 | CASSFPGQSYEQYF | TGCGCCAGCAGTTTCCCGGGACAGTCATACGAGCAGTACTTC
TRBJ1-1 | TRBV11-3 | TRBD1 | CASGQGVNTEAFF | TGTGCCAGCGGACAGGGAGTAAACACTGAAGCTTTCTTT
TRBJ2-1 | TRBV6-1 | TRBD2 | CASSEALGRASGSNEQFF | TGTGCCAGCAGTGAAGCGCTAGGCCGGGCTAGCGGGAGCAATGAGCAGTTCTTC
TRBJ1-5 | TRBV27 | NA | CASSFRTTNQPQHF | TGTGCCAGCAGTTTTAGGACAACTAATCAGCCCCAGCATTTT
TRBJ2-1 | TRBV10-2 | TRBD2 | CASTLAGTYNEQFF | TGCGCCAGCACCTTAGCGGGAACCTACAATGAGCAGTTCTTC